These 26 T cell receptor beta chains were sequenced from one sample in a study of cytomegalovirus exposure and HLA in healthy donors (dated by TCRdb to the late 2010s). Receptors were amplified or captured by the immunoSEQ multiplex PCR assay. The multiplex PCR relied on a mix of 60 forward primers for TCR Vbeta segments and 13 reverse primers for TCR Jbeta segments. TCRdb retrieved this table from immuneACCESS and kept in-frame rearrangements only. Not all clones are present; in checked studies, unresolved V genes account for under half, and no reason is known for the remainder. The table for this sample lists fewer than 70,000 clones; roughly two thirds of them were counted only once. The ten most abundant clones make up roughly 5.5% of the sample. Sequences were obtained from PBMCs. The receptor source for this set is a man in his fifties or sixties in good health and CMV-seronegative.

The chain carries TRBV29-1 and TRBJ2-7; no reliable D call. This CDR3 is built from 12 residues. Trimming removed 1 base at V and 4 bases at J, with 8 bases between. Germline CDR1 and CDR2: SQVTM and ANQGSEA. The CDR3 nucleotides are TGCAGCGTTGAAGGCAGGTCGTACGAGCAGTACTTC. It yields the protein CSVEGRSYEQYF.

This clone was seen only a few times. The chain carries TRBV15 and TRBJ2-1; 7 bases map to TRBD1. Germline values: CDR1 LNHNV, CDR2 YYDKDF (reference sequence). The CDR3 length is 14 residues. V shed 4 bases and J 10 bases; nucleotides not matched to a gene: 10. In DNA, the CDR3 is TGTGCCACCAGCACCCGAGCGACAGGGAAAGAGCAGTTCTTC. Translating it yields CATSTRATGKEQFF.

This rearrangement joins TRBV11-1 to TRBJ2-7; the D gene is possibly TRBD2 (6 bases). The CDR3 runs 11 residues. V lost 7 bases and J 6 bases, leaving 10 bases between the germline ends. In germline, CDR1 is SGHAT, CDR2 FQDESV (reference sequence). CDR3: CASTFGGEQYF. The CDR3 DNA sequence: TGTGCCAGCACGTTCGGGGGCGAGCAGTACTTC.

The chain is built from TRBV5-6 and TRBJ2-3; the match to TRBD2 covers 7 bases. Germline assignment: CDR1 SGHDT and CDR2 YYEEEE. Trimming removed 4 bases from V and 2 bases from J; junction bases left unmatched: 10. CDR3 length equals 16 residues. The CDR3 reads CASSPGGGRLTDTQYF. As DNA, the CDR3 is TGTGCCAGCAGCCCTGGGGGGGGACGGCTCACAGATACGCAGTATTTT.

The chain uses TRBV12-5 and TRBJ1-2; D not resolved. The CDR3 loop spans 13 amino acids. Trimming removed 2 bases at V and 3 bases at J, with 7 bases between. Germline V lookup: CDR1 LGHNT, CDR2 FRNRAP. The DNA of the CDR3 is TGTGCTAGTGGTTTGTTACCGGACTATGGCTACACCTTC. Protein sequence: CASGLLPDYGYTF. The full variable domain, completed using reference TRBV12-5 and TRBJ1-2, is DARVTQTPRHKVTEMGQEVTMRCQPILGHNTVFWYRQTMMQGLELLAYFRNRAPLDDSGMPKDRFSAEMPDATLATLKIQPSEPRDSAVYFCASGLLPDYGYTFGSGTRLTVV.

The gene calls are TRBV19 and TRBJ1-5; D may be TRBD1 (6 bases). Germline V gene lookup returns CDR1 LNHDA and CDR2 SQIVND (reference sequence). Trimming pared 7 bases from V and 5 bases from J, leaving 9 bases between. The CDR3 is 12 amino acids. CDR3 sequence: CASTTGYQPQHF. The DNA of the CDR3 is TGTGCCAGTACCACAGGGTATCAGCCCCAGCATTTT.

The V and J genes are TRBV9 and TRBJ2-2; no reliable D call. V shed 4 bases and J shed 2 bases, with 3 bases lying between them. There are 12 residues in the CDR3. Germline lookup yields CDR1 SGDLS and CDR2 YYNGEE. CDR3 sequence (DNA): TGTGCCAGCAGCACTAACACCGGGGAGCTGTTTTTT. It is translated as CASSTNTGELFF. Complete variable domain (other parts from reference TRBV9 and TRBJ2-2): DSGVTQTPKHLITATGQRVTLRCSPRSGDLSVYWYQQSLDQGLQFLIQYYNGEERAKGNILERFSAQQFPDLHSELNLSSLELGDSALYFCASSTNTGELFFGEGSRLTVL.

The chain carries TRBV11-2 and TRBJ1-1; D possibly corresponds to TRBD1 (6 bases). In germline, CDR1 is SGHAT, CDR2 FQNNGV. V was clipped by 4 bases and J by 7 bases, with 16 bases between them. The CDR3 totals 14 residues. The CDR3 nucleotides read TGTGCCAGCAGCTCGCGACGACAGGTCGGTGAAGCTTTCTTT. It encodes CASSSRRQVGEAFF. Full variable domain (outside the CDR3, taken from reference TRBV11-2 and TRBJ1-1): EAGVAQSPRYKIIEKRQSVAFWCNPISGHATLYWYQQILGQGPKLLIQFQNNGVVDDSQLPKDRFSAERLKGVDSTLKIQPAKLEDSAVYLCASSSRRQVGEAFFGQGTRLTVV.

In the case of this clone: At one of its ends the junction is not consistent with the germline gene, which may arise from a read error. This chain links TRBV7-7 with TRBJ2-5; the D gene is possibly TRBD2 (5 bases). The CDR3 totals 13 residues. The germline V gene encodes CDR1 SSHAT and CDR2 FNYEAQ (reference sequence). Written as DNA, the CDR3 is TGTGCTAGCAGCTTGGAGGTACAAGAGACCCAGTACTTC. The encoded protein is CASSLEVQETQYF.

This clone was recorded once. Written as DNA, the CDR3 is TGTGCCAGCACCCGGACAGGGAAGGGTGAAAAACTGTTTTTT. Translated, it gives CASTRTGKGEKLFF. This sequence joins TRBV27 and TRBJ1-4; 8 nucleotides line up with TRBD1. The CDR3 is made up of 14 amino acids. The germline CDR1 and CDR2 sequences are MNHEY and SMNVEV (reference sequence). The V and J ends lost 7 bases and 7 bases, in that order; junction bases with no gene match: 8.

The chain has TRBV20-1 and TRBJ2-3, with D hard to call. Trimming pared 4 bases from V and 6 bases from J, leaving 5 bases between. The germline V gene encodes CDR1 DFQATT and CDR2 SNEGSKA (reference sequence). The CDR3 is made up of 10 amino acids. The CDR3 sequence: CSAMSDTQYF. CDR3 in DNA: TGCAGTGCTATGAGTGATACGCAGTATTTT.

The chain couples TRBV29-1 to TRBJ2-5; perhaps TRBD2 as D (5 bases). The CDR3 is 13 amino acids. Trimming pared 7 bases from V and 5 bases from J, leaving 17 bases between. Germline CDR1 is SQVTM and CDR2 is ANQGSEA. The CDR3 region has the DNA TGCAGCGGGTACGGGCTTACGGGGGAGACCCAGTACTTC. It yields the protein CSGYGLTGETQYF.

This clone is classed as medium-sized. This chain links TRBV5-1 with TRBJ2-7; 9 nucleotides agree with TRBD1. Trimming removed 0 bases from V and 1 base from J; junction bases left unmatched: 5. The CDR3 contains 16 residues. Germline CDR1 reads SGHRS; CDR2 reads YFSETQ. The CDR3 DNA is TGCGCCAGCAGCTTGGAACGGACAGGGGTTTCCTACGAGCAGTACTTC. Its protein product is CASSLERTGVSYEQYF. The full variable domain, rest sourced from reference TRBV5-1 and TRBJ2-7, is KAGVTQTPRYLIKTRGQQVTLSCSPISGHRSVSWYQQTPGQGLQFLFEYFSETQRNKGNFPGRFSGRQFSNSRSEMNVSTLELGDSALYLCASSLERTGVSYEQYFGPGTRLTVT.

The chain is built from TRBV19 and TRBJ2-1, with TRBD2 matching 10 bases. The CDR3 runs to 16 residues. Looked up from germline, CDR1 is LNHDA and CDR2 is SQIVND (reference sequence). Trimming at V came to 3 bases and at J to 0 bases, leaving 2 bases not matched to a gene. CDR3 in DNA: TGTGCCAGTAGTATTGGACTAGCGGCCTCCTACAATGAGCAGTTCTTC. Protein product: CASSIGLAASYNEQFF.

In this sample, this clone turned up a few times. The chain has TRBV6-5 and TRBJ1-2; no clear D gene. V shed 9 bases and J shed 3 bases, with 14 bases lying between them. From germline, CDR1 is MNHEY and CDR2 SVGAGI. The CDR3 extends over 13 amino acids. The CDR3 is CASRPDGDYGYTF. The DNA of the CDR3 is TGTGCCAGTAGGCCGGACGGGGACTATGGCTACACCTTC.

The gene calls are TRBV28 and TRBJ2-3; tentative D call: TRBD1 (8 bases). Germline V lookup: CDR1 MDHEN, CDR2 SYDVKM. V was trimmed by 6 bases and J by 6 bases, leaving 19 bases between them. The CDR3 is 15 amino acids. CDR3 bases: TGTGCCAGCAGCCACAGGGGGGGCAGGAGGGATACGCAGTATTTT. Its protein product is CASSHRGGRRDTQYF.

The table lists this clone with a few counts. This sequence joins TRBV5-1 and TRBJ2-2, with D tentatively TRBD2 (7 bases). Germline CDR1 reads SGHRS; CDR2 reads YFSETQ. V was clipped by 4 bases and J by 6 bases, with 16 bases between them. The CDR3 totals 15 residues. The CDR3 DNA follows: TGCGCCAGCAGCAATCCGGGGGGCCGGTCCGGGGAGCTGTTTTTT. Translation: CASSNPGGRSGELFF.

The chain combines TRBV11-1 with TRBJ2-5, with no clear D. Per the germline V gene, CDR1 is SGHAT and CDR2 is FQDESV (reference sequence). V gave up 5 bases and J gave up 1 base, with 8 bases separating them. There are 13 residues in the CDR3. The DNA of the CDR3 is TGTGCCAGCAGCGTGAGGTTCCAAGAGACCCAGTACTTC. Amino acids: CASSVRFQETQYF.

The chain is built from TRBV19 and TRBJ1-5, with 10 positions matching TRBD1. With V trimmed by 1 base and J by 0 bases, 6 bases remained unmatched. The CDR3 has 18 residues. Germline assignment: CDR1 LNHDA and CDR2 SQIVND (reference sequence). CDR3 DNA: TGTGCCAGTAGTATAGTCAGGGGGACAGGGGCTAGCAATCAGCCCCAGCATTTT. It translates to CASSIVRGTGASNQPQHF.

The rearrangement links TRBV7-9 to TRBJ1-2; TRBD1 might be the D (5 bases). The V and J ends lost 1 base and 4 bases respectively, with 16 bases between them. Germline V gives CDR1 SEHNR, CDR2 FQNEAQ (reference sequence). The CDR3 consists of 16 residues. CDR3 DNA: TGTGCCAGCAGCTTAGGGGGGGAAATCTCCGTCTATGGCTACACCTTC. It specifies CASSLGGEISVYGYTF.

This clone was detected a few times. The V and J genes are TRBV7-3 and TRBJ1-2; TRBD1 matches 10 bases. There are 13 residues in the CDR3. V lost 4 bases, J lost 8 bases, and 4 bases stayed unmatched. The V gene's germline CDR1 is SGHTA and CDR2 FQGTGA. The CDR3 loop reads CASSSGTGVGYTF. The CDR3 coding sequence is TGTGCCAGCAGCTCTGGGACAGGGGTCGGCTACACCTTC. The full variable domain, with the rest looked up from reference TRBV7-3 and TRBJ1-2, is GAGVSQTPSNKVTEKGKYVELRCDPISGHTALYWYRQSLGQGPEFLIYFQGTGAADDSGLPNDRFFAVRPEGSVSTLKIQRTERGDSAVYLCASSSGTGVGYTFGSGTRLTVV.

The gene calls are TRBV9 and TRBJ2-5; the match to TRBD1 covers 12 bases. Germline V lookup: CDR1 SGDLS, CDR2 YYNGEE. The CDR3 consists of 15 residues. Losses at the gene ends were 3 bases for V and 4 bases for J; bases not matched to a gene: 4. The CDR3 DNA sequence: TGTGCCAGCAGCGAGGGACAGGGGGCGCGAGAGACCCAGTACTTC. It translates to CASSEGQGARETQYF.

CDR3 nucleotide sequence: TGTGCCAGCAGTTTTACTCGACGACTTCCGTTAACCTACTCTGGAAACACCATATATTTT. It is translated as CASSFTRRLPLTYSGNTIYF. The rearrangement joins TRBV27 to TRBJ1-3; D call uncertain. CDR3 length equals 20 residues. The germline V gene has CDR1 MNHEY and CDR2 SMNVEV (reference sequence). The V and J ends lost 3 bases and 0 bases respectively, with 24 bases between them.

The chain links TRBV10-2 to TRBJ2-7; TRBD2 agrees at 8 bases. The CDR3 totals 14 residues. V was clipped by 4 bases and J by 3 bases; unmatched bases: 5. Germline CDR1 reads WSHSY; CDR2 reads SAAADI. Here the CDR3 reads CASSVAGLVYEQYF. In DNA, the CDR3 is TGCGCCAGCAGTGTAGCGGGACTAGTCTACGAGCAGTACTTC.

V gene TRBV5-6 combines with J gene TRBJ1-2, with TRBD1 identical over 11 bases. Germline V gene sequence: CDR1 SGHDT, CDR2 YYEEEE. The CDR3 covers 14 residues. V shed 2 bases and J 8 bases; nucleotides not matched to a gene: 5. The CDR3 DNA reads TGTGCCAGCAGCTTCGGACAGGGGGCGGTAGGCTACACCTTC. Its protein product is CASSFGQGAVGYTF. Combining the CDR3 with reference TRBV5-6 and TRBJ1-2 gives the whole variable domain DAGVTQSPTHLIKTRGQQVTLRCSPKSGHDTVSWYQQALGQGPQFIFQYYEEEERQRGNFPDRFSGHQFPNYSSELNVNALLLGDSALYLCASSFGQGAVGYTFGSGTRLTVV.

The rearrangement uses TRBV6-1 and TRBJ2-7; 7 nucleotides align to TRBD1. CDR1 MNHNS and CDR2 SASEGT come from the germline V gene. The CDR3 runs to 13 residues. J gave up 4 bases and V 3 bases, and 3 bases lay outside the gene matches. The CDR3 coding sequence is TGTGCCAGCAGTGATCGCAGGGGGTACGAGCAGTACTTC. Protein sequence: CASSDRRGYEQYF.